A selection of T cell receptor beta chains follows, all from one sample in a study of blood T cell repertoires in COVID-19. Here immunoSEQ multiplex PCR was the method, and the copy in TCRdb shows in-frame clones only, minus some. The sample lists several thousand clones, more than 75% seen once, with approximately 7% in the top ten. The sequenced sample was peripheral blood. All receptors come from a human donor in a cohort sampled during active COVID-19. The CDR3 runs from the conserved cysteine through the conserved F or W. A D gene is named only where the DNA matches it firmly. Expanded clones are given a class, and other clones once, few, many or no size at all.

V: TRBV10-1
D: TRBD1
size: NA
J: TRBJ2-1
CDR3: CASSESPGGIDEQFF
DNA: TGCGCCAGCAGTGAGAGCCCAGGGGGAATTGATGAGCAGTTCTTC

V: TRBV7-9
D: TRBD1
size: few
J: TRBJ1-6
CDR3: CASSPTGTGGSPLHF
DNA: TGTGCCAGCAGCCCCACAGGTACAGGGGGATCACCCCTCCACTTT

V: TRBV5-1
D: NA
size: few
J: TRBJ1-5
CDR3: CASSLEAGAYQPQHF
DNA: TGCGCCAGCAGCTTGGAGGCAGGGGCCTATCAGCCCCAGCATTTT

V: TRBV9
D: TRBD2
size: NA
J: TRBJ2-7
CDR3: CASSPEGRGAYEQYF
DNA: TGTGCCAGCAGCCCCGAGGGACGGGGGGCCTACGAGCAGTACTTC

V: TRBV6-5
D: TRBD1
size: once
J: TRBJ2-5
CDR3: CASRIQPGQQETQYF
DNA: TGTGCCAGCAGAATACAACCGGGACAGCAAGAGACCCAGTACTTC

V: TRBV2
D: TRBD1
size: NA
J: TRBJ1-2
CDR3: CASSEVQGAFGYTF
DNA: TGTGCCAGCAGTGAAGTACAGGGGGCATTCGGCTACACCTTC

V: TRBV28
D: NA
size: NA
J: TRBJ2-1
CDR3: CASSFLLSSRRNEQFF
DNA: TGTGCCAGCAGTTTTTTATTGTCGTCTCGTCGGAATGAGCAGTTCTTC

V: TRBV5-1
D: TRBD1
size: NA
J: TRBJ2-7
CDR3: CASSTGQGYEQYF
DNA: TGCGCCAGCAGCACCGGACAGGGCTACGAGCAGTACTTC

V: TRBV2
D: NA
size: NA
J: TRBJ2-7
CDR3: CASSRQVKLYEQYF
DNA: TGTGCCAGCAGTCGACAGGTCAAGCTCTACGAGCAGTACTTC

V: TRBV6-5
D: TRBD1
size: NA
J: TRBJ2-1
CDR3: CASSYSRQGAYNEQFF
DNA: TGTGCCAGCAGTTACTCTCGTCAGGGGGCTTACAATGAGCAGTTCTTC

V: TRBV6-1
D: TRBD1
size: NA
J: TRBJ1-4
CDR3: CASSERGGDEKLFF
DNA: TGTGCCAGCAGTGAAAGAGGGGGCGATGAAAAACTGTTTTTT

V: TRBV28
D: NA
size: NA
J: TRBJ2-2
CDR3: CATGKNRVLAGELFF
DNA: TGTGCCACGGGAAAAAACAGGGTTTTGGCCGGGGAGCTGTTTTTT

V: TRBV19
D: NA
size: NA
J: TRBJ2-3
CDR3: CASSILGTSPHTQYF
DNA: TGTGCCAGTAGTATTTTGGGGACTTCTCCGCATACGCAGTATTTT

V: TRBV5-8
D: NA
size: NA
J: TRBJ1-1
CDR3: CASSLVGTTKNTEAFF
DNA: TGTGCCAGCAGCTTGGTTGGAACGACAAAGAACACTGAAGCTTTCTTT

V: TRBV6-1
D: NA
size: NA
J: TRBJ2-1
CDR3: CASSEDWQGKYNEQFF
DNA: TGTGCCAGCAGTGAAGACTGGCAGGGGAAGTACAATGAGCAGTTCTTC

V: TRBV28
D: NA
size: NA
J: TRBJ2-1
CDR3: CASSLLVGRNEQFF
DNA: TGTGCCAGCAGTTTATTGGTGGGGCGGAATGAGCAGTTCTTC

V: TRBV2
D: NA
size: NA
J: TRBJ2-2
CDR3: CASRGARAHTGELFF
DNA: TGTGCCAGCAGGGGGGCGAGGGCGCACACCGGGGAGCTGTTTTTT

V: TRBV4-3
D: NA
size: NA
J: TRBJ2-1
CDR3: CASSPGVGVRDEQFF
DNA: TGCGCCAGCAGCCCCGGGGTTGGGGTTCGGGATGAGCAGTTCTTC

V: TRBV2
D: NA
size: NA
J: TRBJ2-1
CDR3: CASSVGQGTYNEQFF
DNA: TGTGCCAGCAGTGTAGGGCAGGGGACCTACAATGAGCAGTTCTTC

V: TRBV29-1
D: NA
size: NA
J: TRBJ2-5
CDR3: CSVAGGRLETQYF
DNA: TGCAGCGTTGCGGGTGGGAGGTTGGAGACCCAGTACTTC

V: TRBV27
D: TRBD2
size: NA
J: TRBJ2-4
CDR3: CASSLPLAGESLAKNIQYF
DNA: TGTGCCAGCAGTTTACCTCTAGCGGGGGAATCACTAGCCAAAAACATTCAGTACTTC